This entry lists 18 T cell receptor beta chains sequenced from one sample in a study of cytomegalovirus exposure and HLA in healthy donors. Clones were read by immunoSEQ multiplex PCR, and TCRdb kept only the in-frame ones, dropping some. This sample carries 150,000 to 200,000 clones, 86% of them seen once, and the ten largest clones take 7.2%. Sequenced sample: PBMCs. The receptor set was obtained from a man aged 30-40 years in good health and CMV-seropositive.

The rearrangement joins TRBV6-6 to TRBJ2-3, with 8 bases aligning to TRBD2. With 7 bases clipped from V and 5 bases from J, the junction kept 14 bases outside the gene matches. Germline CDR1 and CDR2: MNHNY and SVGAGI (reference sequence). CDR3 length: 16 amino acids. The CDR3 DNA reads as TGTGCCAGCATTCCTCTCTCGGGGGGGCGCCTAGATACGCAGTATTTT. Translated: CASIPLSGGRLDTQYF.

The chain employs TRBV27 and TRBJ2-7; 12 positions match TRBD2. With 5 bases clipped from V and 2 bases from J, the junction kept 7 bases outside the gene matches. The CDR3 consists of 16 residues. The germline V gene encodes CDR1 MNHEY and CDR2 SMNVEV (reference sequence). In DNA form, the CDR3 reads TGTGCCAGCAGTCGCCGGACTAGCGGGGTTCCCTACGAGCAGTACTTC. Encoded protein: CASSRRTSGVPYEQYF.

The chain joins TRBV27 to TRBJ2-3; 8 bases are shared with TRBD1. CDR3 length: 17 amino acids. J was trimmed by 0 bases and V by 3 bases; bases with no gene match: 8. CDR1 and CDR2 (germline): MNHEY, SMNVEV (reference sequence). As DNA, the CDR3 is TGTGCCAGCAGTTTCGCCGGGGACAGGCCTAGCACAGATACGCAGTATTTT. Amino acid sequence: CASSFAGDRPSTDTQYF.

The chain uses TRBV7-9 and TRBJ1-2; D unclear. V lost 0 bases to trimming and J lost 4 bases, with 6 bases between them. CDR3 length equals 13 residues. The germline gives CDR1 SEHNR, CDR2 FQNEAQ (reference sequence). CDR3 in amino acids: CASSLAGSYGYTF. Here the CDR3 DNA reads TGTGCCAGCAGCTTAGCGGGGAGCTATGGCTACACCTTC.

This sequence joins TRBV15 and TRBJ2-7; D unclear. The CDR3 extends over 14 amino acids. Between the trimmed V and J ends, which lost 1 base and 2 bases, there was a span of 9 bases. Germline lookup yields CDR1 LNHNV and CDR2 YYDKDF (reference sequence). The CDR3 DNA sequence: TGTGCCACCAGCAGAGGACACTTAACCTACGAGCAGTACTTC. It yields the protein CATSRGHLTYEQYF.

This sequence joins TRBV6-5 and TRBJ1-2, with D hard to call. Per germline, CDR1 MNHEY and CDR2 SVGAGI. The CDR3 loop spans 13 amino acids. Trimming stripped 6 bases from V and 0 bases from J, with 8 bases between. Here the CDR3 DNA reads TGTGCCAGCAGACAACTATCTAACTATGGCTACACCTTC. Translation gives CASRQLSNYGYTF.

The rearrangement uses TRBV2 and TRBJ2-1; 8 positions match TRBD2. The CDR3 has 13 amino acids. Per germline, CDR1 SNHLY and CDR2 FYNNEI. V lost 7 bases, J lost 4 bases, and 3 bases stayed unmatched. The CDR3 protein is CASTTSGYNEQFF. For the CDR3, the DNA is TGTGCCAGCACAACTAGCGGATACAATGAGCAGTTCTTC.

V gene TRBV25-1 combines with J gene TRBJ2-1; tentatively, D is TRBD1 (5 bases). Germline-derived CDR1 and CDR2 are MGHDK and SYGVNS. The CDR3 totals 13 residues. Trimming shortened V by 5 bases and J by 6 bases, and 11 bases separated the two germline ends. CDR3 bases: TGTGCCAGCAGTCCGCAGGGAAGCAATGAGCAGTTCTTC. Amino acid sequence: CASSPQGSNEQFF.

The CDR3 loop reads CASSPSGQAYEQYF. The CDR3 nucleotides are TGTGCCAGCTCACCCTCAGGACAAGCCTACGAGCAGTACTTC. The chain recombines TRBV18 with TRBJ2-7; D is perhaps TRBD1 (5 bases). From germline, CDR1 is KGHSH and CDR2 LQKENI. This CDR3 spans 14 amino acids. Deletions cut 3 bases from V and 2 bases from J, with 11 bases between.

This clone was recorded a few times. The CDR3 DNA reads TGTGCCAGCAGCAAAGTTCCAGACTGGTACTTC. Protein product: CASSKVPDWYF. V and J are TRBV21-1 and TRBJ2-7; TRBD2 is the table's D call, not checked against the DNA. TRBV21-1 is a documented pseudogene. The CDR3 extends over 11 amino acids.

This chain connects TRBV6-5 to TRBJ1-2; 9 bases align to TRBD1. In germline, CDR1 is MNHEY, CDR2 SVGAGI. The CDR3 is 14 amino acids. With V trimmed by 5 bases and J by 8 bases, 9 bases remained unmatched. The CDR3 here is CASSRPGQGRGYTF. CDR3 DNA: TGTGCCAGCAGTCGACCGGGACAGGGAAGAGGCTACACCTTC.

This clone was recorded at least ten times. This chain links TRBV29-1 with TRBJ2-1; maybe TRBD1 (5 bases). Between the trimmed V and J ends, which lost 2 bases and 8 bases, there was a span of 10 bases. The V gene's germline CDR1 is SQVTM and CDR2 ANQGSEA. CDR3 length: 12 amino acids. CDR3 nucleotide sequence: TGCAGCGTTGAATCAGGGTCTCATGAGCAGTTCTTC. Its protein is CSVESGSHEQFF.

The chain has TRBV28 and TRBJ2-7; 9 bases are shared with TRBD1. Trimming at V came to 6 bases and at J to 5 bases, leaving 5 bases not matched to a gene. The CDR3 consists of 13 residues. The V gene's germline CDR1 is MDHEN and CDR2 SYDVKM. Here the CDR3 DNA reads TGTGCCAGCAGAGACAGGGGGGTCGACGAGCAGTACTTC. Its protein product is CASRDRGVDEQYF. The variable domain in full, with the rest retrieved from reference TRBV28 and TRBJ2-7, is DVKVTQSSRYLVKRTGEKVFLECVQDMDHENMFWYRQDPGLGLRLIYFSYDVKMKEKGDIPEGYSVSREKKERFSLILESASTNQTSMYLCASRDRGVDEQYFGPGTRLTVT.

This clone came up once. The chain links TRBV6-5 to TRBJ2-7; 8 bases map to TRBD2. The CDR3 sequence is 15 residues long. The germline V gene has CDR1 MNHEY and CDR2 SVGAGI. V shed 5 bases and J 5 bases; nucleotides not matched to a gene: 11. CDR3 DNA sequence: TGTGCCAGCAGTAGGCTTCGGGAGGGAAAAAACGAGCAGTACTTC. Its translation: CASSRLREGKNEQYF.

This chain links TRBV19 with TRBJ2-7; 11 bases align to TRBD2. Losses at the gene ends were 5 bases for V and 2 bases for J; bases not matched to a gene: 5. CDR3 length: 15 amino acids. The germline gives CDR1 LNHDA, CDR2 SQIVND (reference sequence). DNA for the CDR3: TGTGCCAGTAGTTCGTTAGCGGGAGGGACCTACGAGCAGTACTTC. Its protein is CASSSLAGGTYEQYF.

This chain uses TRBV5-1 with TRBJ2-7, with D perhaps matching TRBD1 or TRBD2 (5 bases each). The CDR3 has 14 residues. Trimming cost V 1 base and J 0 bases, with 8 bases left between them. CDR1 is SGHRS and CDR2 is YFSETQ in the germline V gene. CDR3 in DNA: TGCGCCAGCAGCTTGCGGGGCGTCTCCTACGAGCAGTACTTC. This sequence encodes CASSLRGVSYEQYF.

This clone was observed a handful of times. The chain employs TRBV4-1 and TRBJ2-7; no firm D call. Trimming shortened V by 5 bases and J by 2 bases, and 10 bases separated the two germline ends. The germline V gene has CDR1 MGHRA and CDR2 YSYEKL. The CDR3 has 13 amino acids. The CDR3 here is CASSDAATYEQYF. The DNA of the CDR3 is TGCGCCAGCAGCGACGCAGCGACCTACGAGCAGTACTTC.

This chain connects TRBV9 to TRBJ1-2; TRBD1 aligns across 9 bases. CDR1 SGDLS and CDR2 YYNGEE come from the germline V gene. The ends lost 3 bases at V and 7 bases at J; junction bases unmatched: 13. The length of the CDR3 is 16 residues. CDR3 nucleotide sequence: TGTGCCAGCAGCGGAATTAGGAGGGACAGGGCTTTTGGCTACACCTTC. Its protein is CASSGIRRDRAFGYTF.